This TCR beta chain comes out of a study of response to subunit inactivated influenza vaccine. A single record per CDR3 protein comes from TCRdb applying MiXCR to the RT-PCR reads. There are roughly 650,000 distinct CDR3 sequences in the sample; about 15% occur only once, and 6% to 9.5% lies in the top ten. Points from the study as a whole: The authors proposed limited new T cell recruitment per seasonal influenza vaccination.

On this clonotype: As yet, its antigen is unknown.

The sequencing here drew on PBMCs from blood, taken 14 to 15 days before vaccination. This sequence was found in a man aged 50-60 years who received an inactivated influenza vaccine.

In DNA, the CDR3 is TGTGCCAGCGGCCTCCACCGACAGTTTGTGGAGCAGTACTTC. Protein product: CASGLHRQFVEQYF. This rearrangement joins TRBV6-2 or TRBV6-3 to TRBJ2-7; a possible D gene is TRBD1 (5 bases). The CDR3 loop spans 14 amino acids. Trimming pared 8 bases from V and 7 bases from J, leaving 21 bases between. Germline V gene lookup returns CDR1 MNHEY and CDR2 SVGEGT.